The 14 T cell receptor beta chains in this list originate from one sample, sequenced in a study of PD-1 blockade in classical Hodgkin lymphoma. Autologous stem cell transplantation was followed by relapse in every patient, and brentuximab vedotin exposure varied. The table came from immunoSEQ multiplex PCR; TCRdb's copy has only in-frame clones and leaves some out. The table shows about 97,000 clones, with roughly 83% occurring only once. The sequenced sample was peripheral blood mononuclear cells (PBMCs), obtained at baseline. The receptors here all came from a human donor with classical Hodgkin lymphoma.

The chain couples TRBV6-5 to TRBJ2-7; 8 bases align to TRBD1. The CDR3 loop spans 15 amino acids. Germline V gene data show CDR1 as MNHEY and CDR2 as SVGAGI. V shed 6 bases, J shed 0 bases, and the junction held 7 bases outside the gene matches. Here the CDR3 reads CASRQTGGFSYEQYF. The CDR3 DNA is TGTGCCAGCAGACAAACAGGGGGGTTCTCCTACGAGCAGTACTTC.

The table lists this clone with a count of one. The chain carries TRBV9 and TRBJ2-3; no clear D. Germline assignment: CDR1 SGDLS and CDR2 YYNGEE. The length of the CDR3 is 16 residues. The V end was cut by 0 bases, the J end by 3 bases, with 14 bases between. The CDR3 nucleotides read TGTGCCAGCAGCGTAGGAAGGCTGACGGGTACAGATACGCAGTATTTT. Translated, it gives CASSVGRLTGTDTQYF.

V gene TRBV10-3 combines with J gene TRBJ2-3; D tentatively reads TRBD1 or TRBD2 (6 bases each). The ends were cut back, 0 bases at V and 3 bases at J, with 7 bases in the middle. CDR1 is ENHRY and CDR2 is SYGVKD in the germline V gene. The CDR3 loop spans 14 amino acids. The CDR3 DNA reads TGTGCCATCAGTGAGTCAGGGGGGACAGATACGCAGTATTTT. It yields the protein CAISESGGTDTQYF.

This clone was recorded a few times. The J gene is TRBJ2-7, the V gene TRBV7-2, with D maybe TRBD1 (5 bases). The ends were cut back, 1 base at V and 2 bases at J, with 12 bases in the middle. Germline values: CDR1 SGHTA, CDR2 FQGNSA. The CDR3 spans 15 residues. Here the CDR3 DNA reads TGTGCCAGCAGCTTAGGGGTAGGGGCAGCCTACGAGCAGTACTTC. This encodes CASSLGVGAAYEQYF.

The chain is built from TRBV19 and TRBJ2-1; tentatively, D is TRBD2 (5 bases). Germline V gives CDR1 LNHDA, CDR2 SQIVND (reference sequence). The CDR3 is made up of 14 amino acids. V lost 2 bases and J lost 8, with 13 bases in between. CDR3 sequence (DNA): TGTGCCAGTAGTATACTATTCGAGGGTCATGAGCAGTTCTTC. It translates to CASSILFEGHEQFF. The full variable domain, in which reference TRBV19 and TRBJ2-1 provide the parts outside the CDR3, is DGGITQSPKYLFRKEGQNVTLSCEQNLNHDAMYWYRQDPGQGLRLIYYSQIVNDFQKGDIAEGYSVSREKKESFPLTVTSAQKNPTAFYLCASSILFEGHEQFFGPGTRLTVL.

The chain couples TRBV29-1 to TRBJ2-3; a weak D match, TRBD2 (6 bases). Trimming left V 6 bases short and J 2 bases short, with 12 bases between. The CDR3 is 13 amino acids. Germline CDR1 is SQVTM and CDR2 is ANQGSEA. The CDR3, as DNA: TGCAGCGTCGGTCGGGACTTCACAGATACGCAGTATTTT. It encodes CSVGRDFTDTQYF.

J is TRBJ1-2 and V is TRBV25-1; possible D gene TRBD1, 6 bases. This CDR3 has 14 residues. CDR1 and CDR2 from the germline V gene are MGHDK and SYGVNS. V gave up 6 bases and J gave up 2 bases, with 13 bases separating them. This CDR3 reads CASREQGVNYGYTF. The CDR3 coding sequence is TGTGCCAGCAGGGAACAGGGTGTGAACTATGGCTACACCTTC.

CDR3 nucleotides: TGTGCCAGCAGGGGGCCGAACACCGGGGAGCTGTTTTTT. This gives the protein CASRGPNTGELFF. The chain has TRBV7-9 and TRBJ2-2; D is perhaps TRBD1 (5 bases). The CDR3 extends over 13 amino acids. Trimming shortened V by 6 bases and J by 0 bases, and 5 bases separated the two germline ends. Germline V gene lookup returns CDR1 SEHNR and CDR2 FQNEAQ (reference sequence). Filled out from reference TRBV7-9 and TRBJ2-2, the complete variable domain reads DTGVSQNPRHKITKRGQNVTFRCDPISEHNRLYWYRQTLGQGPEFLTYFQNEAQLEKSRLLSDRFSAERPKGSFSTLEIQRTEQGDSAMYLCASRGPNTGELFFGEGSRLTVL.

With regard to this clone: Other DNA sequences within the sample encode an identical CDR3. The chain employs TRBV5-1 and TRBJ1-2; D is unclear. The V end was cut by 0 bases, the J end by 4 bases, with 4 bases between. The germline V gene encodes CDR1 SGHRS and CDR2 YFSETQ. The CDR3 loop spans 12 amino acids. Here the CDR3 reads CASSLDTYGYTF. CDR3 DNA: TGCGCCAGCAGCTTGGACACCTATGGCTACACCTTC.

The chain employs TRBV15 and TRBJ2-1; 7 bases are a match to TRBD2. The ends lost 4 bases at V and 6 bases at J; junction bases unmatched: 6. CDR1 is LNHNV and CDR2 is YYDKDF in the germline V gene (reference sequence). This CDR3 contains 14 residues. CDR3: CATSKAAGCNEQFF. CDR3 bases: TGTGCCACCAGCAAGGCAGCGGGATGCAATGAGCAGTTCTTC.

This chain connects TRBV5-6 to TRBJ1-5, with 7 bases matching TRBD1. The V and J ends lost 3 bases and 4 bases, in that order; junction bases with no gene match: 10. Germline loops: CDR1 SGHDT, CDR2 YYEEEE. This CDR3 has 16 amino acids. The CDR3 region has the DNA TGTGCCAGCAGCTCCCGACAGGGCCGGTTGAATCAGCCCCAGCATTTT. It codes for CASSSRQGRLNQPQHF.

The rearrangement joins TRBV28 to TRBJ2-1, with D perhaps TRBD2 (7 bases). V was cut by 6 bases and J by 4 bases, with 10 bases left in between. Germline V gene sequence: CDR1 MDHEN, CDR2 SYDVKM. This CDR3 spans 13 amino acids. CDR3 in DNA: TGTGCCAGCAGGGGGGGGCTATACAATGAGCAGTTCTTC. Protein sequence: CASRGGLYNEQFF.

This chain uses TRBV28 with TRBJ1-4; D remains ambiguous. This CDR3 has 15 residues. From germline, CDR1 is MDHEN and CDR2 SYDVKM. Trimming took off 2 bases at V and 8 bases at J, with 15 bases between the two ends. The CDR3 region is CASSLPGGSYEKLFF. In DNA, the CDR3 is TGTGCCAGCAGTTTACCCGGCGGGTCCTACGAAAAACTGTTTTTT.

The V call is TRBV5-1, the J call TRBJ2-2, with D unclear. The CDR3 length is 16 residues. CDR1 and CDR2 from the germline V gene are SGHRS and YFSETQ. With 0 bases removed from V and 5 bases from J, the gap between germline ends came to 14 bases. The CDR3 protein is CASSLAFQAHTGELFF. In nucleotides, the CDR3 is TGCGCCAGCAGCTTGGCCTTCCAGGCCCATACCGGGGAGCTGTTTTTT.